The clone carrying this T cell receptor (beta chain) was seen at least ten times. Antigen unknown. The record originates from a study of human T cells and chemical hapten exposure. General observations from the study: TCRs exceeding 1 in 1000 frequency stayed unchanged with DPC sensitization.

Time point here: patch test 1, 2 weeks after DPC sensitization. Sample treatment: therapeutic diphenylcyclopropenone sensitization with weekly scalp DPC. It was from unfractionated whole blood that total RNA was extracted. A single record per CDR3 protein comes from TCRdb applying MiXCR to the RACE reads. The profile shows roughly 72,000 distinct CDR3 sequences, 9% to 12% of them singletons. Deletions cut 7 bases from V and 6 bases from J, with 15 bases between. The CDR3 has 13 residues. The receptor was derived from a woman between 50 and 59 years old with alopecia areata. Some clones in this sample may be carry-over from other donors' samples. Sequences were derived from whole blood, sampled in connection with sensitization to the hapten diphenylcyclopropenone (DPC). The genes are TRBV12-3 or TRBV12-4 and TRBJ2-5; the D gene is possibly TRBD1 (6 bases). Here the CDR3 reads CASNLQGTKTQYF. The CDR3 DNA follows: TGTGCCAGCAACCTTCAGGGGACCAAGACCCAGTACTTC.